Each of the 25 T cell receptor beta chains below was sequenced from the same sample in a study of control samples from healthy donors and cancer patients. Measured with immunoSEQ multiplex PCR; TCRdb has only the in-frame clones, and not every one. The sample contains approximately 79,000 clones, around 89% of which appear only once. Sequencing was done on a sample of blood. Receptors were obtained from a man aged 50-59 years in good health.

The chain carries TRBV6-2 or TRBV6-3 and TRBJ1-1; TRBD1 matches 8 bases. Germline V CDR1 and CDR2: MNHEY, SVGEGT. J gave up 11 bases and V 6 bases, and 8 bases lay outside the gene matches. There are 12 residues in the CDR3. The CDR3 bases are TGTGCCAGCAGCCGCACGGACAGGGTCGCTTTCTTT. Translating it yields CASSRTDRVAFF.

The chain recombines TRBV19 with TRBJ1-2; D perhaps matches TRBD1 (5 bases). Trimming cost V 0 bases and J 4 bases, with 18 bases left between them. CDR1 is LNHDA and CDR2 is SQIVND in the germline V gene (reference sequence). The CDR3 is made up of 17 amino acids. CDR3 sequence: CASSIDRTQLTGYGYTF. The CDR3 DNA is TGTGCCAGTAGTATAGACCGGACACAATTAACTGGCTATGGCTACACCTTC.

The chain recombines TRBV7-8 with TRBJ1-2; TRBD1 might be the D (6 bases). CDR3 length: 13 residues. V lost 6 bases and J lost 4, with 12 bases in between. Germline lookup yields CDR1 SGHVS and CDR2 FQNEAQ. The DNA of the CDR3 is TGTGCCAGCAGGCCAGGGGACGGCTATGGCTACACCTTC. Residues: CASRPGDGYGYTF.

The chain has TRBV5-5 and TRBJ1-3; weak D call: TRBD1 (6 bases). V lost 4 bases to trimming and J lost 0 bases, with 17 bases between them. CDR1 SGHKS and CDR2 YYEKEE come from the germline V gene (reference sequence). The CDR3 loop spans 17 amino acids. CDR3: CASSAPLQDSSGNTIYF. The CDR3 nucleotides are TGTGCCAGCAGCGCACCCTTACAGGACAGCTCTGGAAACACCATATATTTT.

The chain carries TRBV27 and TRBJ2-3; no clear D. The CDR3 loop spans 15 amino acids. CDR1 is MNHEY, CDR2 SMNVEV, per germline (reference sequence). Trimming took off 5 bases at V and 4 bases at J, with 16 bases between the two ends. CDR3 coding DNA: TGTGCCAGCAGTCCGCTGGTGGGCGTCCCAGATACGCAGTATTTT. Protein: CASSPLVGVPDTQYF.

This sequence joins TRBV5-6 and TRBJ1-2, with TRBD1 matching 8 bases. The CDR3 is 13 amino acids. CDR1 and CDR2 (germline): SGHDT, YYEEEE. The V and J ends lost 5 bases and 6 bases, in that order; junction bases with no gene match: 6. The DNA for the CDR3 is TGTGCCAGCAGTCGGACAGGGTCAGATGGCTACACCTTC. Translating it yields CASSRTGSDGYTF.

J is TRBJ2-3 and V is TRBV12-5; 7 nucleotides align to TRBD2. V lost 2 bases, J lost 6 bases, and 2 bases stayed unmatched. CDR1 is LGHNT and CDR2 is FRNRAP in the germline V gene. This CDR3 is built from 13 residues. The CDR3, as DNA: TGTGCTAGTGGTTTGTGGGAGGGGGATACGCAGTATTTT. It translates to CASGLWEGDTQYF.

This rearrangement joins TRBV10-3 to TRBJ2-1, with D perhaps TRBD1 or TRBD2 (5 bases each). Germline V gives CDR1 ENHRY, CDR2 SYGVKD. Trimming pared 7 bases from V and 5 bases from J, leaving 12 bases between. The CDR3 spans 13 residues. Written as DNA, the CDR3 is TGTGCCATCACCCGGGACGGAGACAATGAGCAGTTCTTC. As protein: CAITRDGDNEQFF.

The chain carries TRBV21-1 and TRBJ2-1; the table gives TRBD1 as D, unverified against the DNA. TRBV21-1 is an annotated pseudogene. The CDR3 length is 17 residues. The CDR3: CASSKGYLGDRVDEQFF. The CDR3 coding sequence is TGTGCCAGCAGCAAAGGCTATCTCGGGGACAGGGTTGATGAGCAGTTCTTC.

The rearrangement uses TRBV18 and TRBJ2-1; possible D gene TRBD2, 5 bases. Germline CDR1 and CDR2: KGHSH and LQKENI. Between the trimmed V and J ends, which lost 2 bases and 9 bases, there was a span of 11 bases. The CDR3 has 13 residues. The CDR3 DNA is TGTGCCAGCTCACCAACGGGGATCGGTGAGCAGTTCTTC. This encodes CASSPTGIGEQFF.

This clone was observed once. The chain uses TRBV2 and TRBJ1-3; D remains ambiguous. Germline loops: CDR1 SNHLY, CDR2 FYNNEI. The CDR3 loop spans 17 amino acids. The germline V and J ends were trimmed by 1 base and 0 bases, with 13 bases remaining between them. The CDR3 region has the DNA TGTGCCAGCAGTGAAGAGCCCCTTATTAGCTCTGGAAACACCATATATTTT. Encoded protein: CASSEEPLISSGNTIYF.

The chain couples TRBV12-3 or TRBV12-4 to TRBJ1-2; D is undetermined. The CDR3 sequence is 12 residues long. Deletions cut 6 bases from V and 7 bases from J, with 12 bases between. The CDR3 reads CASSPGMSGYTF. The CDR3, as DNA: TGTGCCAGCAGCCCGGGGATGAGTGGCTACACCTTC.

The chain links TRBV4-1 to TRBJ1-1, with no clear D. Germline V CDR1 and CDR2: MGHRA, YSYEKL. V was trimmed by 1 base and J by 4 bases, leaving 13 bases between them. The CDR3 totals 15 residues. The CDR3 loop reads CASSQGGTLGTEAFF. The CDR3 nucleotides are TGCGCCAGCAGCCAAGGCGGCACCCTGGGCACTGAAGCTTTCTTT.

CDR3 nucleotides: TGTGCCAGCTCACAGGGACAGCAGAATGAAAAACTGTTTTTT. Protein: CASSQGQQNEKLFF. This sequence joins TRBV18 and TRBJ1-4; 7 bases match TRBD1. The V gene's germline CDR1 is KGHSH and CDR2 LQKENI. Trimming removed 4 bases from V and 5 bases from J; junction bases left unmatched: 4. The CDR3 totals 14 residues.

The chain uses TRBV15 and TRBJ1-1; TRBD1 is a possible D gene (5 bases). V was trimmed by 5 bases and J by 3 bases, leaving 19 bases between them. This CDR3 has 16 amino acids. The V gene's germline CDR1 is LNHNV and CDR2 YYDKDF (reference sequence). CDR3 sequence: CATSPLIGAAHTEAFF. CDR3 bases: TGTGCCACCAGCCCCCTAATCGGGGCGGCTCACACTGAAGCTTTCTTT.

The V call is TRBV3-1 (or the pseudogene TRBV3-2), the J call TRBJ1-3; D possibly corresponds to TRBD1 (6 bases). The V and J ends lost 2 bases and 1 base respectively, with 15 bases between them. The germline V gene encodes CDR1 LGHDT and CDR2 YNNKEL (reference sequence). The CDR3 contains 17 residues. The CDR3 DNA follows: TGTGCCAGCAGCCAAAGGGGGTTTTCGGGGTCTGGAAACACCATATATTTT. This codes for CASSQRGFSGSGNTIYF.

V is TRBV6-2 or TRBV6-3 and J is TRBJ1-2, with D unclear. The CDR3 sequence is 13 residues long. The V gene's germline CDR1 is MNHEY and CDR2 SVGEGT. Trimming removed 4 bases at V and 3 bases at J, with 9 bases between. The CDR3 region has the DNA TGTGCCAGCAGTTTCCGGGCGGACTATGGCTACACCTTC. Translating gives CASSFRADYGYTF.

The chain joins TRBV15 to TRBJ2-3, with D tentatively TRBD2 (7 bases). The length of the CDR3 is 16 residues. Trimming shortened V by 0 bases and J by 6 bases, and 16 bases separated the two germline ends. In germline, CDR1 is LNHNV, CDR2 YYDKDF (reference sequence). CDR3 DNA sequence: TGTGCCACCAGCAGAGATGGGGGGGGGCCTCAGGATACGCAGTATTTT. Amino acids: CATSRDGGGPQDTQYF.

The genes are TRBV9 and TRBJ1-2; possibly TRBD1 for D (6 bases). The CDR3 extends over 13 amino acids. Germline assignment: CDR1 SGDLS and CDR2 YYNGEE. The V end lost 5 bases, the J end lost 5 bases, and 13 bases lay between the germline ends. The CDR3 sequence: CASREGGLYGYTF. CDR3 in DNA: TGTGCCAGCAGAGAAGGGGGGCTGTATGGCTACACCTTC.

The V call is TRBV7-2, the J call TRBJ2-3; TRBD2 matches at 7 bases. Germline V gives CDR1 SGHTA, CDR2 FQGNSA. There are 15 residues in the CDR3. The junction had 9 bases not matched to a gene; V was cut back by 7 bases and J by 2 bases. The CDR3 spells CASTGGRGNTDTQYF. In DNA form, the CDR3 reads TGTGCCAGCACCGGCGGGCGGGGGAACACAGATACGCAGTATTTT.

The chain is built from TRBV29-1 and TRBJ1-2; 7 nucleotides align to TRBD1. The CDR3 is 13 amino acids. The V gene end was trimmed by 2 bases and the J gene end by 4 bases; junction bases not matched to a gene: 4. Germline CDR1 and CDR2: SQVTM and ANQGSEA. CDR3 loop: CSVEQGGIYGYTF. In nucleotides, the CDR3 is TGCAGCGTTGAACAGGGGGGGATCTATGGCTACACCTTC.

This rearrangement joins TRBV7-2 to TRBJ1-2; a possible D gene is TRBD1 (5 bases). Germline V gene data show CDR1 as SGHTA and CDR2 as FQGNSA. V dropped 0 bases and J dropped 3 bases, with 8 bases sitting between them. The CDR3 has 14 amino acids. The CDR3 nucleotides are TGTGCCAGCAGCTTAGCGGGGGGGGACTATGGCTACACCTTC. This codes for CASSLAGGDYGYTF.

V usage is TRBV9 and J usage is TRBJ2-1; 9 nucleotides match TRBD2. Trimming took 1 base from V and 6 from J; bases not matched to a gene: 8. The CDR3 contains 16 residues. The V gene's germline CDR1 is SGDLS and CDR2 YYNGEE. CDR3: CASSVPGTSFPNEQFF. The CDR3 DNA follows: TGTGCCAGCAGCGTACCCGGGACTAGCTTCCCCAATGAGCAGTTCTTC.

The rearrangement joins TRBV6-1 to TRBJ2-7, with D unclear. The CDR3 totals 12 residues. Germline V gene data show CDR1 as MNHNS and CDR2 as SASEGT. V lost 0 bases and J 2 bases, leaving 2 bases between the germline ends. DNA of the CDR3: TGTGCCAGCAGTGAAGCCGCCTACGAGCAGTACTTC. Translating it yields CASSEAAYEQYF.

The chain recombines TRBV4-2 with TRBJ2-3; TRBD2 matches at 16 bases. The V gene's germline CDR1 is LGHNA and CDR2 YNFKEQ. Germline trimming cut 3 bases from V and 1 base from J; bases unmatched to any gene: 4. This CDR3 has 18 residues. As DNA, the CDR3 is TGTGCCAGCAGCCACGGGACTAGCGGGGGGGTGGGCACAGATACGCAGTATTTT. Residues: CASSHGTSGGVGTDTQYF.